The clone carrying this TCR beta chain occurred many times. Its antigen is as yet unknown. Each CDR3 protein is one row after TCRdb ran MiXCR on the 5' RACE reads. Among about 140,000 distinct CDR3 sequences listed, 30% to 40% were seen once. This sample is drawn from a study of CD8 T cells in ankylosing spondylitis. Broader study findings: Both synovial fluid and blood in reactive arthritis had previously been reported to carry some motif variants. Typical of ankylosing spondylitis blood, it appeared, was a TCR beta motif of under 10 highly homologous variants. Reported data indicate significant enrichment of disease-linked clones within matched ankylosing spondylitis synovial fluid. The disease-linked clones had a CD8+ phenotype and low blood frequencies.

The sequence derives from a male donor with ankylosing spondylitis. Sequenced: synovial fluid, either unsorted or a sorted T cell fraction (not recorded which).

The CDR3 region is CASSRDWNTGELFF. The CDR3 bases are TGTGCCAGCAGTAGGGACTGGAACACCGGGGAGCTGTTTTTT. This rearrangement joins TRBV6-2 or TRBV6-3 to TRBJ2-2; possible D gene TRBD2, 6 bases. The germline gives CDR1 MNHEY, CDR2 SVGEGT. CDR3 length: 14 amino acids. V shed 5 bases and J shed 1 base, with 8 bases lying between them.